The 21 T cell receptor beta chains below were found in one sample sequenced in a study of control samples from healthy donors and cancer patients. TCRdb keeps only in-frame clones here, not all; method: immunoSEQ multiplex PCR. The table shows about 52,000 clones, with 95% occurring only once. The specimen was blood. The receptor source for this set is a man between 25 and 39 years old in good health.

V is TRBV2 and J is TRBJ1-2; 11 bases fit TRBD1. The CDR3 runs 16 residues. Germline CDR1 SNHLY, CDR2 FYNNEI. V lost 5 bases, J lost 0 bases, and 5 bases stayed unmatched. The CDR3 spells CASSFGQGASNYGYTF. The CDR3 DNA reads as TGTGCCAGCAGTTTCGGACAGGGGGCCTCTAACTATGGCTACACCTTC.

The chain carries TRBV7-3 and TRBJ2-2; a possible D gene is TRBD1 (6 bases). V lost 3 bases and J lost 6, with 11 bases in between. The CDR3 covers 14 residues. Germline loops: CDR1 SGHTA, CDR2 FQGTGA. The CDR3 DNA follows: TGTGCCAGCAGCTTGCTCGGGACATCCGGGGAGCTGTTTTTT. Translating gives CASSLLGTSGELFF.

V is TRBV29-1 and J is TRBJ2-3; D remains ambiguous. This CDR3 spans 14 amino acids. V dropped 7 bases and J dropped 0 bases, with 14 bases sitting between them. Germline loops: CDR1 SQVTM, CDR2 ANQGSEA. The CDR3 is CSAPGGSSTDTQYF. As DNA, the CDR3 is TGCAGCGCCCCTGGCGGATCTAGCACAGATACGCAGTATTTT.

This chain uses TRBV5-1 with TRBJ2-7; D may correspond to TRBD1 or TRBD2 (5 bases each). V was cut by 1 base and J by 7 bases, with 24 bases left in between. This CDR3 region has 17 residues. Germline assignment: CDR1 SGHRS and CDR2 YFSETQ. In DNA, the CDR3 is TGCGCCAGCAGCTTGTTTCAGTATCGGGACCAAACTACAGAGCAGTACTTC. Its translation is CASSLFQYRDQTTEQYF.

V is TRBV6-4 and J is TRBJ2-1; tentatively, D is TRBD1 or TRBD2 (6 bases each). V dropped 0 bases and J dropped 5 bases, with 14 bases sitting between them. Germline assignment: CDR1 MRHNA and CDR2 SNTAGT. The CDR3 is 16 amino acids. CDR3 loop: CASSDSGGKAHNEQFF. CDR3 in DNA: TGTGCCAGCAGTGACTCGGGGGGCAAGGCCCACAATGAGCAGTTCTTC.

The chain recombines TRBV7-8 with TRBJ2-1; D perhaps matches TRBD2 (6 bases). V gave up 3 bases and J gave up 2 bases, with 11 bases separating them. The germline CDR1 and CDR2 sequences are SGHVS and FQNEAQ. The CDR3 consists of 15 residues. CDR3 nucleotides: TGTGCCAGCAGCTTGAACGGGAGCCCCTACAATGAGCAGTTCTTC. Translation: CASSLNGSPYNEQFF. The full variable domain, in which reference TRBV7-8 and TRBJ2-1 provide the parts outside the CDR3, is GAGVSQSPRYKVAKRGQDVALRCDPISGHVSLFWYQQALGQGPEFLTYFQNEAQLDKSGLPSDRFFAERPEGSVSTLKIQRTQQEDSAVYLCASSLNGSPYNEQFFGPGTRLTVL.

This clone is termed medium-sized. This chain uses TRBV28 with TRBJ2-1; tentative D call: TRBD2 (5 bases). Germline-derived CDR1 and CDR2 are MDHEN and SYDVKM. Trimming pared 4 bases from V and 9 bases from J, leaving 16 bases between. The CDR3 loop spans 14 amino acids. This CDR3 is CASSYFHLAGEQFF. The CDR3 nucleotides read TGTGCCAGCAGTTATTTTCACCTGGCGGGTGAGCAGTTCTTC.

The chain recombines TRBV29-1 with TRBJ1-2; possible D gene TRBD1, 5 bases. The CDR3 has 14 amino acids. V was clipped by 5 bases and J by 2 bases, with 15 bases between them. CDR1 is SQVTM and CDR2 is ANQGSEA in the germline V gene. In DNA form, the CDR3 reads TGCAGCGTTTCCTCCGGGACGATAAACTATGGCTACACCTTC. The encoded protein is CSVSSGTINYGYTF.

The rearrangement links TRBV5-1 to TRBJ2-2; TRBD1 might be the D (6 bases). The V gene's germline CDR1 is SGHRS and CDR2 YFSETQ. The CDR3 runs 14 residues. Trimming shortened V by 0 bases and J by 8 bases, and 11 bases separated the two germline ends. The CDR3 region is CASSLAGRGGELFF. The CDR3 DNA follows: TGCGCCAGCAGCTTGGCCGGCAGGGGAGGGGAGCTGTTTTTT.

This rearrangement joins TRBV5-1 to TRBJ2-1; 12 nucleotides agree with TRBD2. The CDR3 is 16 residues long. The ends lost 0 bases at V and 9 bases at J; junction bases unmatched: 7. CDR1 and CDR2 from the germline V gene are SGHRS and YFSETQ. CDR3 sequence reads: CASSLVGLAGKIEQFF. The CDR3, as DNA: TGCGCCAGCAGCTTGGTCGGACTAGCGGGAAAAATTGAGCAGTTCTTC.

The rearrangement uses TRBV27 and TRBJ1-5; TRBD1 agrees at 12 bases. The V segment lost 6 bases and the J segment 6 bases; nucleotides outside the gene matches: 6. CDR1 is MNHEY, CDR2 SMNVEV, per germline (reference sequence). The CDR3 runs to 15 residues. The CDR3 region is CASRGPGQGAQPQHF. The CDR3 DNA reads as TGTGCCAGCAGGGGGCCGGGACAGGGGGCTCAGCCCCAGCATTTT.

The V and J genes are TRBV4-1 and TRBJ1-1; D is uncertain. There are 13 residues in the CDR3. Germline CDR1 MGHRA, CDR2 YSYEKL. V lost 0 bases and J 1 base, leaving 3 bases between the germline ends. This CDR3 reads CASSQDGNTEAFF. The CDR3 region has the DNA TGCGCCAGCAGCCAAGATGGGAACACTGAAGCTTTCTTT.

This clone was detected a few times. This chain uses TRBV5-1 with TRBJ1-1; no reliable D call. V dropped 0 bases and J dropped 2 bases, with 8 bases sitting between them. Germline V gene lookup returns CDR1 SGHRS and CDR2 YFSETQ. The CDR3 extends over 14 amino acids. The CDR3 DNA is TGCGCCAGCAGCTTGGACCAGAGTAACACTGAAGCTTTCTTT. Translated: CASSLDQSNTEAFF.

This chain connects TRBV7-6 to TRBJ2-1; 9 nucleotides line up with TRBD2. The germline gives CDR1 SGHVS, CDR2 FNYEAQ. J lost 7 bases, V lost 5 bases, and 12 bases had no gene match. The CDR3 spans 16 residues. The CDR3 loop is CASSPRVVAGVNEQFF. CDR3 DNA: TGTGCCAGCAGCCCCCGGGTCGTAGCGGGAGTTAATGAGCAGTTCTTC.

The chain combines TRBV29-1 with TRBJ2-2; 13 nucleotides agree with TRBD2. The CDR3 is made up of 14 amino acids. V shed 6 bases, J shed 3 bases, and the junction held 1 base outside the gene matches. Germline V gene data show CDR1 as SQVTM and CDR2 as ANQGSEA. CDR3 sequence: CSVGTSGDTGELFF. As DNA, the CDR3 is TGCAGCGTGGGGACTAGCGGGGACACCGGGGAGCTGTTTTTT.

The V gene is TRBV19, the J gene TRBJ2-1; TRBD2 matches at 8 bases. J gave up 2 bases and V 4 bases, and 10 bases lay outside the gene matches. This CDR3 contains 17 residues. Germline V gene sequence: CDR1 LNHDA, CDR2 SQIVND (reference sequence). The CDR3 sequence is CASSRPSLAVAYNEQFF. CDR3 bases: TGTGCCAGTAGTAGGCCTTCACTAGCGGTCGCCTACAATGAGCAGTTCTTC.

This chain uses TRBV7-6 with TRBJ1-1; weak D call: TRBD1 (5 bases). CDR3 length equals 15 residues. V was pared by 2 bases and J by 3 bases, with 13 bases between. Per germline, CDR1 SGHVS and CDR2 FNYEAQ. CDR3 DNA sequence: TGTGCCAGCAGCTTACGTCGACAGTCACACACTGAAGCTTTCTTT. The encoded protein is CASSLRRQSHTEAFF.

The rearrangement uses TRBV10-2 and TRBJ1-2, with 7 bases aligning to TRBD1. Germline V lookup: CDR1 WSHSY, CDR2 SAAADI. V lost 6 bases and J lost 4; bases outside the gene matches: 14. The CDR3 is made up of 16 amino acids. Here the CDR3 reads CASRVTTMGQFYGYTF. The CDR3, as DNA: TGCGCCAGCAGAGTAACAACGATGGGACAGTTCTATGGCTACACCTTC.

J is TRBJ2-1 and V is TRBV18; the D call may be TRBD1 or TRBD2 (5 bases each). The CDR3 runs to 12 residues. Trimming stripped 3 bases from V and 15 bases from J, with 15 bases between. Germline V gene data show CDR1 as KGHSH and CDR2 as LQKENI. CDR3 loop: CASSPQGPQGFF. For the CDR3, the DNA is TGTGCCAGCTCACCCCAGGGACCCCAGGGGTTCTTC.

The gene calls are TRBV28 and TRBJ1-6; unclear D gene. The germline gives CDR1 MDHEN, CDR2 SYDVKM. The V end lost 4 bases, the J end lost 10 bases, and 8 bases lay between the germline ends. The CDR3 totals 12 residues. The CDR3 loop is CASSSIPSPLHF. The CDR3 DNA reads TGTGCCAGCAGTTCAATACCCTCACCCCTCCACTTT.

The V call is TRBV21-1, the J call TRBJ2-2. TRBV21-1 is marked as a pseudogene. This CDR3 comprises 15 residues. Here the CDR3 DNA reads TGTGCCAGCAGTCCCAGCCGAACGAACACCGGGGAGCTGTTTTTT. Its translation is CASSPSRTNTGELFF.